The clone carrying this T cell receptor (beta chain) was seen a handful of times. Each sample used at least 6 million PBMCs. Germline CDR1 MDHEN, CDR2 SYDVKM. There are 15 residues in the CDR3. Trimming took 10 bases from V and 0 from J, leaving 17 bases between them. This specimen belongs to a study of blood T cells in healthy people across ages. A second about 6 to 12 cycle PCR used barcoded and J-beta primers. TCRdb called the 5' RACE reads again in MiXCR, with one record for every CDR3 protein. This sample has 910,000 or so distinct CDR3 sequences, with approximately 50% found just once. J is TRBJ2-3 and V is TRBV28; D perhaps matches TRBD2 (6 bases). The receptor comes from an older woman in good health. Sequenced sample: blood. CDR3: CATREPSGSTDTQYF. CDR3 DNA: TGTGCCACCAGGGAGCCCAGCGGGAGCACAGATACGCAGTATTTT.